This T cell receptor (beta chain) was identified in a study of T cell changes during pregnancy in multiple sclerosis. The CDR3 totals 15 residues. Generated by immunoSEQ multiplex PCR, the TCRdb table keeps only in-frame clones and is missing some. Here the sample spans 60,000 to 85,000 clones, around 92% being singletons. The source material was peripheral blood, sampled in the first trimester of pregnancy. The chain couples TRBV12-1 to TRBJ1-2; TRBD1 reflects the table's D call only, with no check against the DNA. TRBV12-1 is a pseudogene. The receptor was isolated from a female donor with multiple sclerosis, enrolled in a pregnancy study. In nucleotides, the CDR3 is TGTGCCAGCAGACCAGGGGGACGGACAAACTATGGCTACACCTTC. Its translation: CASRPGGRTNYGYTF.